A single sample gave rise to the 10 T cell receptor beta chains below, sequenced in a study of blood T cell repertoires in COVID-19. The repertoire was sequenced with immunoSEQ multiplex PCR; TCRdb's copy has only in-frame clones and lacks some. Of 95,000 to 150,000 clones in the sample, more than 75% were seen once. Sequenced sample: peripheral blood. These receptor sequences come from a man in his fifties or sixties with acute or convalescent COVID-19.

V usage is TRBV6-6 and J usage is TRBJ1-1; no clear D gene. In germline, CDR1 is MNHNY, CDR2 SVGAGI (reference sequence). CDR3 length: 12 amino acids. Trimming stripped 6 bases from V and 7 bases from J, with 12 bases between. In nucleotides, the CDR3 is TGTGCCAGCAGCCCCTTCCCGGGTGAAGCTTTCTTT. Translating gives CASSPFPGEAFF.

The genes are TRBV11-2 and TRBJ2-7; no clear D gene. Trimming took 3 bases from V and 7 from J, leaving 10 bases between them. Germline V lookup: CDR1 SGHAT, CDR2 FQNNGV. This CDR3 is 12 amino acids long. CDR3 bases: TGTGCCAGCAGCTTCCAAGCGCGGGAGCAGTACTTC. Its translation: CASSFQAREQYF.

The V gene is TRBV7-2, the J gene TRBJ2-7, with D tentatively TRBD1 (5 bases). Germline lookup yields CDR1 SGHTA and CDR2 FQGNSA. Trimming pared 5 bases from V and 5 bases from J, leaving 19 bases between. The CDR3 length is 15 residues. CDR3 sequence (DNA): TGTGCCAGCAGCCTGGGTCGGCAGGGTCCCAACGAGCAGTACTTC. It is translated as CASSLGRQGPNEQYF.

This chain uses TRBV5-4 with TRBJ1-1; a possible D gene is TRBD1 (6 bases). Germline CDR1 reads SGHNT; CDR2 reads YYREEE (reference sequence). This CDR3 contains 15 residues. V was clipped by 4 bases and J by 1 base, with 14 bases between them. CDR3 residues: CASSPDRLGNTEAFF. Here the CDR3 DNA reads TGTGCCAGCAGCCCGGACAGATTGGGGAACACTGAAGCTTTCTTT.

J is TRBJ1-2 and V is TRBV28; 10 bases are a match to TRBD1. Germline CDR1 is MDHEN and CDR2 is SYDVKM. The CDR3 totals 13 residues. Trimming removed 7 bases from V and 8 bases from J; junction bases left unmatched: 7. CDR3 loop: CASIGQGVRGYTF. The DNA for the CDR3 is TGTGCCAGCATAGGACAGGGGGTAAGGGGCTACACCTTC.

This chain connects TRBV4-2 to TRBJ2-7; TRBD1 is a possible D gene (5 bases). Per germline, CDR1 LGHNA and CDR2 YNFKEQ. Trimming pared 1 base from V and 3 bases from J, leaving 10 bases between. There are 14 residues in the CDR3. CDR3 bases: TGTGCCAGCAGCCAAGGGGGCGATGGCTACGAGCAGTACTTC. This sequence encodes CASSQGGDGYEQYF.

The chain carries TRBV28 and TRBJ2-3; 11 positions match TRBD2. J gave up 4 bases and V 5 bases, and 17 bases lay outside the gene matches. This CDR3 comprises 19 residues. The V gene's germline CDR1 is MDHEN and CDR2 SYDVKM. The CDR3 loop is CASSLLPRLAGSIPDTQYF. DNA of the CDR3: TGTGCCAGCAGTCTCCTCCCCAGACTAGCGGGGAGTATACCAGATACGCAGTATTTT.

The chain recombines TRBV28 with TRBJ2-3; TRBD2 matches 7 bases. Germline assignment: CDR1 MDHEN and CDR2 SYDVKM. The CDR3 has 13 residues. The CDR3 spells CGSSGSAVDTQYF. The CDR3 DNA reads TGTGGCAGTAGCGGGTCCGCGGTAGATACGCAGTATTTT.

This chain connects TRBV6-1 to TRBJ1-6; D is unresolved. V dropped 1 base and J dropped 7 bases, with 11 bases sitting between them. CDR1 and CDR2 (germline): MNHNS, SASEGT. The CDR3 is made up of 15 amino acids. The CDR3 nucleotides read TGTGCCAGCAGTGAAGGTTCCGGAGCCAATTCACCCCTCCACTTT. Translating gives CASSEGSGANSPLHF.

The V gene is TRBV19, the J gene TRBJ1-2, with D unresolved. V lost 8 bases and J 0 bases, leaving 7 bases between the germline ends. CDR3 length equals 12 residues. CDR1 and CDR2 (germline): LNHDA, SQIVND (reference sequence). CDR3 coding DNA: TGTGCCAGTTCACAGACTAACTATGGCTACACCTTC. Its translation: CASSQTNYGYTF.